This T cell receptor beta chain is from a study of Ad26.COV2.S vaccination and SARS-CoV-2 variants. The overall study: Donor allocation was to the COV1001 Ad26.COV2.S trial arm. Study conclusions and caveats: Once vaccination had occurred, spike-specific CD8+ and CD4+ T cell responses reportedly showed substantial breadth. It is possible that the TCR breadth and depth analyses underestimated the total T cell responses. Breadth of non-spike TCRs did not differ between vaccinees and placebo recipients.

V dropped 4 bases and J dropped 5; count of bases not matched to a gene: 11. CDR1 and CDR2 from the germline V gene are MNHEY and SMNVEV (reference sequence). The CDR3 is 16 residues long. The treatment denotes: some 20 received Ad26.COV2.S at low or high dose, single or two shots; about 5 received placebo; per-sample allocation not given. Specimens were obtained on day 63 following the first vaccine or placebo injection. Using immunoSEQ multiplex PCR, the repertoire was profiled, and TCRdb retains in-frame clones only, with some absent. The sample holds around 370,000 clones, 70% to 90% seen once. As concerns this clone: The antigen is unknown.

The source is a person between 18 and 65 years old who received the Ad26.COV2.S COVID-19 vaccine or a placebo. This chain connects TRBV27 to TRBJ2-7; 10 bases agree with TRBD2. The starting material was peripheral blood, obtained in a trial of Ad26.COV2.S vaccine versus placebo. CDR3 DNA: TGTGCCAGCAGTTCCCCCGGGACTAGCGCGTCCAACGAGCAGTACTTC. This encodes CASSSPGTSASNEQYF.